Listed here are 2 T cell receptor beta chains from one sample, sequenced in a study of T cells in Graves' hyperthyroidism and ophthalmopathy. Amplified TCR beta CDR3 regions came from RNA transcripts. The TCR CDR3 first-round RT-PCR relied on the HTBI primer set. TCRdb analysed the multiplex PCR reads with MiXCR anew, one entry per CDR3 protein. The sample lists a few hundred thousand distinct CDR3 sequences; more than 15% were seen once. The specimen sequenced was blood. The source of these receptors is a woman aged 25 to 45 with Graves' hyperthyroidism.

V usage is TRBV5-1 and J usage is TRBJ2-1; TRBD2 matches at 7 bases. Per the germline V gene, CDR1 is SGHRS and CDR2 is YFSETQ. CDR3 size: 16 residues. V lost 4 bases to trimming and J lost 8 bases; unmatched junction nucleotides: 15. CDR3 coding DNA: TGCGCCAGCAGCCCGGTTGGGGTTGGAGGGAGGGATGAGCAGTTCTTC. It codes for CASSPVGVGGRDEQFF.

About this clonotype: A much larger clone sits a single nucleotide away, making a read error possible. The chain uses TRBV18 and TRBJ1-1; maybe TRBD1 (5 bases). Germline CDR1 KGHSH, CDR2 LQKENI. This CDR3 is 15 amino acids long. The CDR3 is CAGSPPQGWGTEAFF. CDR3 nucleotides: TGTGCCGGCTCACCACCGCAGGGTTGGGGAACTGAAGCTTTCTTT. Full variable domain (remainder filled in from reference TRBV18 and TRBJ1-1): NAGVMQNPRHLVRRRGQEARLRCSPMKGHSHVYWYRQLPEEGLKFMVYLQKENIIDESGMPKERFSAEFPKEGPSILRIQQVVRGDSAAYFCAGSPPQGWGTEAFFGQGTRLTVV.